These T cell receptor beta chains were read from a single sample in a study of blood T cell repertoires in COVID-19. Measured with immunoSEQ multiplex PCR; TCRdb has only the in-frame clones, and not every one. The sample consists of some 250,000 clones, 86% of them appearing once. Sample: PBMCs or T cells enriched from blood (not recorded which). The receptors were gathered from a man between 18 and 35 years old who had recovered from COVID-19. Both conserved end residues are part of each CDR3. D genes are given only for firm matches. The size of a clone is reported for some rows only, either as once, few or many, or as a class for expanded clones.

d_gene | j_gene | abundance | v_gene | CDR3nt | CDR3aa
TRBD2 | TRBJ2-1 | - | TRBV6-2/TRBV6-3 | TGTGCCAGCAGCAGCGGACTAGCCGCCGGCTCCTACAATGAGCAGTTCTTC | CASSSGLAAGSYNEQFF
- | TRBJ1-5 | once | TRBV30 | TGTGCCTGGAGTGTTGAGAGCAATCAGCCCCAGCATTTT | CAWSVESNQPQHF
- | TRBJ1-2 | - | TRBV6-2/TRBV6-3 | TGTGCCAGCAGTTATTTCGGAACCGGGACATTCTATGGCTACACCTTC | CASSYFGTGTFYGYTF
- | TRBJ1-5 | - | TRBV30 | TGTGCCTGGAGTGGTCAGGGAAATCAGCCCCAGCATTTT | CAWSGQGNQPQHF
- | TRBJ1-5 | once | TRBV19 | TGTGCCAGTACCAATGGGTGGGGGCAGCGTCAGCCCCAGCATTTT | CASTNGWGQRQPQHF
TRBD1 | TRBJ1-3 | - | TRBV7-8 | TGTGCCAGCAGCTATGGGACAGGGTTGCCAAACACCATATATTTT | CASSYGTGLPNTIYF
TRBD2 | TRBJ2-7 | - | TRBV10-1 | TGCGCCAGCAGTGATCAGATTTTGTGCGGGGGACTAGCGGGACCCGAGCAGTACTTC | CASSDQILCGGLAGPEQYF
- | TRBJ1-5 | many | TRBV21-1 | TGTGCCAGCAGTCGGTGGACACTGGGGCCCCAGCATTTT | CASSRWTLGPQHF
TRBD1 | TRBJ1-5 | - | TRBV2 | TGTGCCAGCACCTTGGGGACAGGGAGCAATCAGCCCCAGCATTTT | CASTLGTGSNQPQHF
- | TRBJ1-4 | - | TRBV25-1 | TGTGCCAGCAGTGATCTCACAGGACAGTCAGAGGAAAAACTGTTTTTT | CASSDLTGQSEEKLFF
- | TRBJ2-7 | - | TRBV7-9 | TGTGCCAGCAGCCCCTTCCCTCAACAGGATTTCTCCTACGAGCAGTACTTC | CASSPFPQQDFSYEQYF
- | TRBJ1-1 | - | TRBV5-1 | TGCGCCAGCAGGGAGGGAGGTTTAGGCACTGAAGCTTTCTTT | CASREGGLGTEAFF
- | TRBJ1-1 | - | TRBV21-1 | TGTGCCAGCAGCAAACCCCGGGATCGGCAGACTGAAGCTTTCTTT | CASSKPRDRQTEAFF
- | TRBJ1-4 | - | TRBV2 | TGTGCCAGCAGTGAGGCCTCAGGGATATACGAAAAACTGTTTTTT | CASSEASGIYEKLFF
- | TRBJ1-1 | - | TRBV11-2 | TGTGCCAGCAGCGACAGCCAGGGAGGTGAAGCTTTCTTT | CASSDSQGGEAFF
TRBD1 | TRBJ2-7 | - | TRBV30 | TGTGCCTGGGGCCCGGGACAGGGGATGCACGAGCAGTACTTC | CAWGPGQGMHEQYF
TRBD1 | TRBJ2-7 | - | TRBV7-2 | TGTGCCAGCCCCCGCACACAGGGGACATTTTTCTACGAGCAGTACTTC | CASPRTQGTFFYEQYF
TRBD1 | TRBJ1-5 | - | TRBV7-3 | TGTGCCAGCAGATCAGGGGGCAAGGACAATCAGCCCCAGCATTTT | CASRSGGKDNQPQHF
- | TRBJ1-1 | - | TRBV11-2 | TGTGCCAGCAGCTTAACTTGGGGTCGGGGGAACACTGAAGCTTTCTTT | CASSLTWGRGNTEAFF
- | TRBJ1-1 | - | TRBV19 | TGTGCCAGTAGTATGCAGGTCTCCACTGAAGCTTTCTTT | CASSMQVSTEAFF
- | TRBJ2-7 | - | TRBV11-2 | TGTGCCAGCGAAGGGGAACAGGGCGGCGAGCAGTACTTC | CASEGEQGGEQYF
TRBD2 | TRBJ2-1 | - | TRBV28 | TGTGCCAGCAGTTTTCTAGCGGGAGCGCCAAATGAGCAGTTCTTC | CASSFLAGAPNEQFF
TRBD1 | TRBJ1-1 | - | TRBV28 | TGTGCCAGCAAACTTACGGACAGGGGGTATTTCTTT | CASKLTDRGYFF
- | TRBJ2-7 | once | TRBV6-1 | TGTGCCAGCAGTGAACCCGTCCGGGACTACGAGCAGTACTTC | CASSEPVRDYEQYF
- | TRBJ2-7 | - | TRBV21-1 | TGTGCCAGCCGAAAGAGGTCCCCCCCCTACGAGCAGTACTTC | CASRKRSPPYEQYF
- | TRBJ1-1 | - | TRBV12-5 | TGTGCTAGTGGTTTGGCCCCGGTCGGGGAGTTCGCTTTCTTT | CASGLAPVGEFAFF
- | TRBJ2-1 | - | TRBV5-1 | TGCGCCAGCACTGGAGGGGGGGTCTACAATGAGCAGTTCTTC | CASTGGGVYNEQFF
- | TRBJ2-5 | - | TRBV11-3 | TGTGCCAGCAGCTTATCTCGCGAGGCGACCCAGTACTTC | CASSLSREATQYF
- | TRBJ1-2 | - | TRBV27 | TGTGCCAGCAGTTTTCTGGGAGAGGGTTATGGCTACACCTTC | CASSFLGEGYGYTF
- | TRBJ2-3 | - | TRBV5-5 | TGTGCCAGCAGCCCAACAGGGGGGGACGATACGCAGTATTTT | CASSPTGGDDTQYF
- | TRBJ2-1 | - | TRBV29-1 | TGCAGCGTTAATACAGGGAGATCCTACAATGAGCAGTTCTTC | CSVNTGRSYNEQFF
- | TRBJ1-5 | few | TRBV27 | TGTGCCAGCAGCCTAAGGGGCCTCGGTCAGCCCCAGCATTTT | CASSLRGLGQPQHF
- | TRBJ2-1 | - | TRBV2 | TGTGCCAGCAGAGGACAGATTTCCTACAATGAGCAGTTCTTC | CASRGQISYNEQFF
TRBD2 | TRBJ2-2 | few | TRBV12-5 | TGTGCTAGTGGCGCCGGGACTAGCACCGGGGAGCTGTTTTTT | CASGAGTSTGELFF
- | TRBJ1-5 | - | TRBV7-8 | TGTGCCAGCAGCGGGGGCCTGAATCAGCCCCAGCATTTT | CASSGGLNQPQHF
- | TRBJ2-7 | - | TRBV7-9 | TGTGCCAGCAGCTTAGACAGCGGAACCTACGAGCAGTACTTC | CASSLDSGTYEQYF
TRBD2 | TRBJ2-1 | - | TRBV28 | TGTGCCAGCAGTTTAGGGACTAGCCACAATGAGCAGTTCTTC | CASSLGTSHNEQFF
TRBD1 | TRBJ1-6 | - | TRBV5-6 | TGTGCCAGCAGCTTGGGCCGGACAGGATATAATTCACCCCTCCACTTT | CASSLGRTGYNSPLHF
TRBD1 | TRBJ2-2 | - | TRBV18 | TGTGCCAGCTCACGCGACAGGGGGGTTGCCGGGGAGCTGTTTTTT | CASSRDRGVAGELFF
- | TRBJ1-5 | once | TRBV30 | TGTGCCTGGAGTTCCCCCGGGTGGAGCAATCAGCCCCAGCATTTT | CAWSSPGWSNQPQHF
- | TRBJ2-2 | - | TRBV24-1 | TGTGCCACCAGGACGGCCGGGGGAGCCGGGGAGCTGTTTTTT | CATRTAGGAGELFF
- | TRBJ2-7 | - | TRBV15 | TGTGCCACCAGCAGTGAGAACCTAGGCGACGAGCAGTACTTC | CATSSENLGDEQYF
- | TRBJ2-2 | - | TRBV6-5 | TGTGCCAGCAAGGACAGCAATCCGAACACCGGGGAGCTGTTTTTT | CASKDSNPNTGELFF
- | TRBJ2-1 | - | TRBV7-9 | TGTGCCAGCAGCTTAGCCGGAGCGGCTACGAATGAGCAGTTCTTC | CASSLAGAATNEQFF
- | TRBJ2-3 | - | TRBV27 | TGTGCCAGCAGTTTATACGGGGCAGGGGGGACAGATACGCAGTATTTT | CASSLYGAGGTDTQYF
TRBD1 | TRBJ2-7 | - | TRBV27 | TGTGCCAGCAGTTCTCAGGGGGCCAGGGCCTACGAGCAGTACTTC | CASSSQGARAYEQYF
TRBD2 | TRBJ2-7 | once | TRBV20-1 | TGCAGTGCTAGTATTACTAGCGCTGATATCGAGCAGTACTTC | CSASITSADIEQYF
- | TRBJ1-4 | - | TRBV30 | TGTGCCTGGAGGGGGATGGGGGCCAGGGGACGGGAAAAACTGTTTTTT | CAWRGMGARGREKLFF
TRBD1 | TRBJ1-2 | - | TRBV7-9 | TGTGCCAGCAGTCCCAGAAACAGGGGCGCTAACTATGGCTACACCTTC | CASSPRNRGANYGYTF
TRBD1 | TRBJ2-7 | - | TRBV5-6 | TGTGCCAGCACAACCGGGACAGGATACGAGCAGTACTTC | CASTTGTGYEQYF
TRBD2 | TRBJ2-3 | - | TRBV5-1 | TGCGCCAGCAGCTGGCCCGAGCGGGGATTCACAGATACGCAGTATTTT | CASSWPERGFTDTQYF
TRBD1 | TRBJ1-1 | - | TRBV23-1 | TGCGCCAGCAGTCACTGGACAGGGAATACTGAAGCTTTCTTT | CASSHWTGNTEAFF
- | TRBJ2-2 | - | TRBV3-1/TRBV3-2 | TGTGCCAGCAGACGAGGACTTAACACCGGGGAGCTGTTTTTT | CASRRGLNTGELFF